The clone carrying this TCR beta chain showed up just a few times. Combining a sample-barcoded 5' primer with a J-beta primer mix, a second PCR ran for roughly 7 to 11 cycles. TCRdb used MiXCR to reprocess the 5' RACE reads, holding one entry per CDR3 protein. This sample carries around 1.7 million distinct CDR3 sequences, roughly 30% of them seen once, and the ten largest clones take 7% to 9%. This sample is drawn from a study of blood T cells in healthy people across ages. Extraction yielded at least 5 micrograms of total RNA per sample. The CDR3 has 15 amino acids. The trim removed 6 bases at V and 1 base at J, leaving 7 bases unmatched. The germline V gene has CDR1 SGHTA and CDR2 FQGNSA.

The receptor was derived from a woman in her twenties or thirties in good health. The specimen sequenced was blood. This chain uses TRBV7-2 with TRBJ2-3, with 7 bases that match TRBD2. CDR3: CASRKTSVGTDTQYF. Here the CDR3 DNA reads TGTGCCAGCAGGAAAACTAGCGTGGGCACAGATACGCAGTATTTT.